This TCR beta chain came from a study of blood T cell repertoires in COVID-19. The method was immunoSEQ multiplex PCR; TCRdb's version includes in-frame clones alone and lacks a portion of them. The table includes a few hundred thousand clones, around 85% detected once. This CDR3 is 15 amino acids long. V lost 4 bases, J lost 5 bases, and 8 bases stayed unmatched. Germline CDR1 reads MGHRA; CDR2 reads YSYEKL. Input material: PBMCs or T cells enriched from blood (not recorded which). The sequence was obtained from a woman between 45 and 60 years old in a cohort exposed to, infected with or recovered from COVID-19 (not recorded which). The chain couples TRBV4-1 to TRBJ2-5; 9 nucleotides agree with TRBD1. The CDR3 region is CASSPEGQGWETQYF. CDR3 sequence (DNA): TGCGCCAGCAGCCCCGAGGGACAGGGTTGGGAGACCCAGTACTTC.